Shown below are 17 T cell receptor beta chains from a single sample sequenced in a study of control samples from healthy donors and cancer patients. Profiled with immunoSEQ multiplex PCR; TCRdb holds only in-frame clones, not every one. The profile shows some 140,000 clones, about 88% of them singletons. Sequenced sample: blood. These receptors originate from a woman under 40 in good health.

V gene TRBV6-5 combines with J gene TRBJ1-2; 7 bases match TRBD1. The CDR3 length is 15 residues. Germline CDR1 is MNHEY and CDR2 is SVGAGI. The ends lost 2 bases at V and 8 bases at J; junction bases unmatched: 11. CDR3 residues: CASSYEGTARGGYTF. Written as DNA, the CDR3 is TGTGCCAGCAGTTACGAAGGGACGGCCAGGGGGGGCTACACCTTC.

The gene calls are TRBV28 and TRBJ1-2; possibly TRBD1 for D (5 bases). Trimming left V 9 bases short and J 4 bases short, with 12 bases between. The CDR3 has 12 amino acids. Looked up from germline, CDR1 is MDHEN and CDR2 is SYDVKM. This CDR3 is CASNWGVYGYTF. The CDR3, as DNA: TGTGCCAGTAATTGGGGGGTCTATGGCTACACCTTC.

The rearrangement uses TRBV30 and TRBJ1-1, with no clear D. The CDR3 totals 11 residues. Trimming removed 2 bases from V and 5 bases from J, with 6 bases in between. Germline loops: CDR1 GTSNPN, CDR2 SVGIG (reference sequence). CDR3 amino acids: CAWSRVTEAFF. CDR3 sequence (DNA): TGTGCCTGGAGTCGAGTTACTGAAGCTTTCTTT.

V is TRBV19 and J is TRBJ1-5, with TRBD1 as a possible D gene (5 bases). V was clipped by 5 bases and J by 5 bases, with 16 bases between them. In germline, CDR1 is LNHDA, CDR2 SQIVND (reference sequence). This CDR3 is 15 amino acids long. The CDR3 region has the DNA TGTGCCAGTAGTCCGGGGCACGGTTACTATCAGCCCCAGCATTTT. It codes for CASSPGHGYYQPQHF.

This rearrangement joins TRBV6-5 to TRBJ2-7, with 7 positions matching TRBD1. Trimming removed 0 bases from V and 4 bases from J; junction bases left unmatched: 9. The CDR3 runs to 16 residues. Germline lookup yields CDR1 MNHEY and CDR2 SVGAGI. CDR3 sequence (DNA): TGTGCCAGCAGTTACTCGTCGAAGACAGGGACGTACGAGCAGTACTTC. Translated, it gives CASSYSSKTGTYEQYF.

V and J are TRBV28 and TRBJ2-3; D gene unclear. Trimming pared 1 base from V and 11 bases from J, leaving 10 bases between. The CDR3 covers 12 residues. Germline values: CDR1 MDHEN, CDR2 SYDVKM. The CDR3 region has the DNA TGTGCCAGCAGTTTATTATCCTCTGGGCAGTATTTT. Translation gives CASSLLSSGQYF.

This clone appeared a few times. The rearrangement uses TRBV6-4 and TRBJ2-3, with TRBD2 identical over 10 bases. This CDR3 has 15 amino acids. CDR1 and CDR2 from the germline V gene are MRHNA and SNTAGT. V shed 2 bases and J 1 base; nucleotides not matched to a gene: 0. CDR3 in DNA: TGTGCCAGCAGTGACGGGACTAGCGGCACAGATACGCAGTATTTT. Residues: CASSDGTSGTDTQYF.

V usage is TRBV2 and J usage is TRBJ1-1, with D possibly being TRBD1 (6 bases). CDR1 and CDR2 (germline): SNHLY, FYNNEI. The CDR3 sequence is 14 residues long. V was clipped by 6 bases and J by 1 base, with 12 bases between them. The CDR3 region is CASRPGQTNTEAFF. As DNA, the CDR3 is TGTGCCAGCAGGCCCGGACAGACGAACACTGAAGCTTTCTTT.

The chain recombines TRBV7-9 with TRBJ2-7; D call uncertain. V was clipped by 5 bases and J by 6 bases, with 20 bases between them. This CDR3 is 15 amino acids long. Germline CDR1 is SEHNR and CDR2 is FQNEAQ (reference sequence). The CDR3, as DNA: TGTGCCAGCAGCCCCCGTGACCGGCAGCCCTCCGAGCAGTACTTC. It translates to CASSPRDRQPSEQYF. The variable domain in full, with the rest retrieved from reference TRBV7-9 and TRBJ2-7, is DTGVSQNPRHKITKRGQNVTFRCDPISEHNRLYWYRQTLGQGPEFLTYFQNEAQLEKSRLLSDRFSAERPKGSFSTLEIQRTEQGDSAMYLCASSPRDRQPSEQYFGPGTRLTVT.

This clone was detected once. The V gene is TRBV20-1, the J gene TRBJ1-4, with D uncertain. Germline values: CDR1 DFQATT, CDR2 SNEGSKA (reference sequence). The V gene lost 3 bases and the J gene lost 2 bases, with 13 bases spanning the gap. The CDR3 covers 15 residues. The CDR3 sequence: CSASFRVSTNEKLFF. In DNA, the CDR3 is TGCAGTGCTAGTTTCCGGGTTTCCACTAATGAAAAACTGTTTTTT.

J is TRBJ1-1 and V is TRBV11-1, with D unclear. The germline gives CDR1 SGHAT, CDR2 FQDESV (reference sequence). The CDR3 spans 15 residues. The V end was cut by 0 bases, the J end by 6 bases, with 14 bases between. This CDR3 reads CASSLALQNRAEAFF. The CDR3 DNA follows: TGTGCCAGCAGCTTAGCGCTCCAAAATCGGGCTGAAGCTTTCTTT. The whole variable domain, remainder taken from reference TRBV11-1 and TRBJ1-1, is EAEVAQSPRYKITEKSQAVAFWCDPISGHATLYWYRQILGQGPELLVQFQDESVVDDSQLPKDRFSAERLKGVDSTLKIQPAELGDSAMYLCASSLALQNRAEAFFGQGTRLTVV.

The V call is TRBV9, the J call TRBJ2-3; 7 bases fit TRBD1. Germline values: CDR1 SGDLS, CDR2 YYNGEE. J lost 3 bases, V lost 3 bases, and 7 bases had no gene match. This CDR3 has 15 amino acids. For the CDR3, the DNA is TGTGCCAGCAGCGAGGCCGGGACAGAAACAGATACGCAGTATTTT. Translated: CASSEAGTETDTQYF.

V gene TRBV7-3 combines with J gene TRBJ2-1; 10 nucleotides align to TRBD1. The CDR3 sequence is 19 residues long. V lost 5 bases to trimming and J lost 7 bases; unmatched junction nucleotides: 20. CDR1 and CDR2 (germline): SGHTA, FQGTGA. The CDR3 DNA follows: TGTGCCAGCAGCCGCACGGGACAGGGGTGGTTCCGGGAGGCGAATGAGCAGTTCTTC. It is translated as CASSRTGQGWFREANEQFF.

The chain has TRBV30 and TRBJ2-3, with D perhaps assigned TRBD1 or TRBD2 (6 bases each). The CDR3 loop spans 14 amino acids. The germline gives CDR1 GTSNPN, CDR2 SVGIG (reference sequence). Trimming stripped 1 base from V and 3 bases from J, with 11 bases between. CDR3 nucleotides: TGTGCCTGGAGTGCCACAGGGACTACAGATACGCAGTATTTT. Protein: CAWSATGTTDTQYF.

The chain joins TRBV5-6 to TRBJ2-7; possible D gene TRBD1, 7 bases. V dropped 2 bases and J dropped 4 bases, with 10 bases sitting between them. The CDR3 length is 13 residues. The germline V gene has CDR1 SGHDT and CDR2 YYEEEE. The CDR3 nucleotides are TGTGCCAGCAGCTTTCAGGGGGGATACGAGCAGTACTTC. It is translated as CASSFQGGYEQYF.

The table lists this clone with a few counts. V gene TRBV20-1 combines with J gene TRBJ2-7; no clear D. Looked up from germline, CDR1 is DFQATT and CDR2 is SNEGSKA (reference sequence). This CDR3 has 11 residues. Trimming shortened V by 5 bases and J by 2 bases, and 7 bases separated the two germline ends. Written as DNA, the CDR3 is TGCAGTGCTGGCGAAACCTACGAGCAGTACTTC. Its translation is CSAGETYEQYF.

The chain carries TRBV5-4 and TRBJ2-1, with 11 bases aligning to TRBD2. With V trimmed by 3 bases and J by 2 bases, 4 bases remained unmatched. Germline CDR1 and CDR2: SGHNT and YYREEE (reference sequence). CDR3 length equals 16 residues. The CDR3 sequence is CASSWPGLAAYNEQFF. The DNA for the CDR3 is TGTGCCAGCAGCTGGCCGGGACTAGCGGCCTACAATGAGCAGTTCTTC.